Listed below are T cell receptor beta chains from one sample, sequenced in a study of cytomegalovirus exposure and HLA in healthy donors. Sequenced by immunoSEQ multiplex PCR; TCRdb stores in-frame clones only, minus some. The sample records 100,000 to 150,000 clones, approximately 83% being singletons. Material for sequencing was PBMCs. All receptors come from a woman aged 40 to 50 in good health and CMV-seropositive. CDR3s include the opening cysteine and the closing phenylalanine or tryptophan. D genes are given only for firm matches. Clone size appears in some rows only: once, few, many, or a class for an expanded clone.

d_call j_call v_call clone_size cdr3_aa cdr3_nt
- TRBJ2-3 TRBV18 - CASSLKSTDTQYF TGTGCCAGCTCACTAAAAAGCACAGATACGCAGTATTTT
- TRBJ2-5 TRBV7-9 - CASSLGDTYQETQYF TGTGCCAGCAGCTTAGGGGACACCTACCAAGAGACCCAGTACTTC
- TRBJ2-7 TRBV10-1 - CASSEFGVLSEQYF TGCGCCAGCAGTGAGTTCGGGGTCCTTAGCGAGCAGTACTTC
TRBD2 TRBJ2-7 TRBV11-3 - CASSPGPSKGPGGESYEQYF TGTGCCAGCAGCCCTGGACCCTCAAAAGGGCCGGGAGGGGAGTCCTACGAGCAGTACTTC
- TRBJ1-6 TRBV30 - CAWMPGWSNSPLHF TGTGCCTGGATGCCGGGATGGAGTAATTCACCCCTCCACTTT
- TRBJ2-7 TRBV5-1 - CASSPSENNLEQYF TGCGCCAGCAGCCCCAGCGAAAACAACTTAGAGCAGTACTTC
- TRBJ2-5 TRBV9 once CASSVMGGVGETQYF TGTGCCAGCAGCGTAATGGGGGGAGTGGGTGAGACCCAGTACTTC
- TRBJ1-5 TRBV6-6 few CASTRTAENQPQHF TGTGCCAGCACCCGTACAGCTGAAAATCAGCCCCAGCATTTT
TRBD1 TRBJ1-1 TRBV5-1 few CASSWGQFGNTEAFF TGCGCCAGCAGCTGGGGACAGTTTGGGAACACTGAAGCTTTCTTT
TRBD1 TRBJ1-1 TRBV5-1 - CASSLQGVATEAFF TGCGCCAGCAGCTTGCAGGGGGTGGCCACTGAAGCTTTCTTT
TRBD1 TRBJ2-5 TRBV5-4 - CASSLTGTGGTETQYF TGTGCCAGCAGCTTAACCGGGACAGGGGGCACAGAGACCCAGTACTTC
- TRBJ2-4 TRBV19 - CATKTSAKNIQYF TGTGCCACCAAGACTTCAGCCAAAAACATTCAGTACTTC
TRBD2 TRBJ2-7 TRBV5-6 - CASSRSGSPSYEQYF TGTGCCAGCAGCCGTAGCGGGAGCCCTTCCTACGAGCAGTACTTC
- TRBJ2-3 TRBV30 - CAWENDATDTQYF TGTGCCTGGGAAAATGATGCGACAGATACGCAGTATTTT
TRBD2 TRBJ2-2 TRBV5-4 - CASSSREYTGELFF TGTGCCAGCAGCTCGCGGGAGTACACCGGGGAGCTGTTTTTT
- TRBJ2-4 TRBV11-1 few CASSFSPGRKNIQYF TGTGCCAGCAGCTTCTCGCCAGGGCGGAAAAACATTCAGTACTTC
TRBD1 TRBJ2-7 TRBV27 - CASSFLTGGASYEQYF TGTGCCAGCAGTTTCCTGACAGGGGGGGCTTCCTACGAGCAGTACTTC
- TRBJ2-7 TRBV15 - CATATGGRREQYF TGTGCCACCGCGACCGGGGGTAGGAGGGAGCAGTACTTC
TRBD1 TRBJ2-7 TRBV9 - CASSLGQGADEQYF TGTGCCAGCAGCTTAGGACAGGGGGCGGACGAGCAGTACTTC
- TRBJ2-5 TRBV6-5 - CASSPSGTGQETQYF TGTGCCAGCAGTCCCTCTGGTACAGGGCAAGAGACCCAGTACTTC
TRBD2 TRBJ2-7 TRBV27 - CASSFQPPSAGGYEQYF TGTGCCAGCAGTTTCCAACCTCCGTCGGCGGGAGGCTACGAGCAGTACTTC
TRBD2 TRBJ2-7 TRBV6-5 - CASSSTSGSYEQYF TGTGCCAGCAGCTCGACTAGCGGGAGTTACGAGCAGTACTTC
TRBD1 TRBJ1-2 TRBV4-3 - CASSPSGQGVSGYTF TGCGCCAGCAGCCCCTCAGGACAGGGGGTAAGTGGCTACACCTTC
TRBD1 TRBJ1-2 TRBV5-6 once CASSPGQGGGYTF TGTGCCAGCAGCCCGGGACAGGGAGGTGGCTACACCTTC
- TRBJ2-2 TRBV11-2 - CASSLIEGRFTGELFF TGTGCCAGCAGCCTGATTGAGGGTCGGTTTACCGGGGAGCTGTTTTTT
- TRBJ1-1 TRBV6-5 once CASSAGTRTEAFF TGTGCCAGCTCGGCGGGAACGAGAACTGAAGCTTTCTTT
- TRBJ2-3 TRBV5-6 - CASSLAGNGQDTQYF TGTGCCAGCAGCTTGGCCGGTAATGGGCAAGATACGCAGTATTTT
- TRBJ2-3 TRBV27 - CASSFGSSGTDTQYF TGTGCCAGCAGTTTTGGGTCTAGCGGCACAGATACGCAGTATTTT
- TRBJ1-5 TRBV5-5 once CASSLGAGIQPQHF TGTGCCAGCAGCTTGGGGGCCGGGATTCAGCCCCAGCATTTT
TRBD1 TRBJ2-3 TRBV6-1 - CASREETGGSDTQYF TGTGCCAGCAGAGAGGAGACAGGGGGCTCGGATACGCAGTATTTT
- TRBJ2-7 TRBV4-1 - CASSPRGIGSEQYF TGCGCCAGCAGCCCCAGGGGAATAGGTTCCGAGCAGTACTTC
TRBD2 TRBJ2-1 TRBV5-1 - CASSPPLAGGDEQFF TGCGCCAGCAGCCCTCCGCTAGCGGGAGGGGATGAGCAGTTCTTC
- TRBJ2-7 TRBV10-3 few CAISVQGLTYEQYF TGTGCCATCAGTGTCCAGGGGTTAACCTACGAGCAGTACTTC
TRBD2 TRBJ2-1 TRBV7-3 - CASSNATSGKRNEQFF TGTGCCAGCAGCAACGCCACTAGCGGGAAGAGAAATGAGCAGTTCTTC
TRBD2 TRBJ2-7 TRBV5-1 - CASSFGTSGKSAGEQYF TGCGCCAGCAGTTTTGGGACTAGCGGGAAGTCTGCCGGCGAGCAGTACTTC
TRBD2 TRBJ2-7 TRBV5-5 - CASSVGRDSGNSYEQYF TGTGCCAGCAGCGTCGGTCGGGATAGCGGGAACTCCTACGAGCAGTACTTC
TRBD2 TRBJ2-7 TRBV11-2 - CASRRGLAGGYEQYF TGTGCCAGCAGGCGGGGACTAGCGGGTGGGTACGAGCAGTACTTC
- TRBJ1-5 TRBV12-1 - CASSSTISGGENQPQHF TGTGCCAGCAGCTCAACAATAAGCGGCGGGGAGAATCAGCCCCAGCATTTT
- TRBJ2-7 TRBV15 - CATSRDSNPRHEQYF TGTGCCACCAGCAGAGATAGCAACCCCAGACACGAGCAGTACTTC
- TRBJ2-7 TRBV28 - CASWSGRNHEQYF TGTGCCAGCTGGTCTGGGAGAAACCACGAGCAGTACTTC
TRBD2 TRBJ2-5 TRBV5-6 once CASSLWTSGRMEETQYF TGTGCCAGCAGCCTATGGACTAGCGGGAGGATGGAAGAGACCCAGTACTTC
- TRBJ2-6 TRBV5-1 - CASSLAEGTNVLTF TGCGCCAGCAGCTTGGCGGAAGGGACAAACGTCCTGACTTTC
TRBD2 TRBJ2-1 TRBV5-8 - CATSSGSSYNEQFF TGTGCCACCTCTAGCGGGAGCTCCTACAATGAGCAGTTCTTC
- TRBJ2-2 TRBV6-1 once CASNLDNWAGELFF TGTGCCAGTAATCTTGACAATTGGGCCGGGGAGCTGTTTTTT
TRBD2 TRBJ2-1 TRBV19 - CASTMGTSGPYNEQFF TGTGCCAGTACAATGGGGACTAGCGGACCGTACAATGAGCAGTTCTTC
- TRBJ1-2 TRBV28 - CASRFPPQGYGYTF TGTGCCAGCAGATTCCCGCCACAGGGTTATGGCTACACCTTC